This T cell receptor (beta chain) was profiled in a study of blood T cell repertoires in COVID-19. The CDR3 covers 13 residues. The V and J ends lost 0 bases and 8 bases respectively, with 9 bases between them. Germline V gives CDR1 KGHDR, CDR2 SFDVKD. TCRdb's table, derived via immunoSEQ multiplex PCR, lists solely in-frame clones and lacks some. This table has 36,000 or so clones, just over 90% appearing once. The specimen sequenced was peripheral blood. The sequence was collected from a human donor in a cohort sampled during active COVID-19. The rearrangement uses TRBV24-1 and TRBJ1-2; D unresolved. CDR3 sequence reads: CATSDLPGVGYTF. CDR3 in DNA: TGTGCCACCAGTGATTTGCCCGGGGTCGGCTACACCTTC.